The 14 T cell receptor beta chains below come from one sample, sequenced in a study of T-cell reconstitution after alpha-beta-depleted transplantation in children. Preparation of the TCRbeta library used unique molecular identifiers. TCRdb re-called the PCR reads through MiXCR, storing one row per CDR3 protein. The sample has about 440,000 distinct CDR3 sequences; around two fifths are singletons. Sequenced here: PBMCs, sampled before TCRalphabeta/CD19-depleted stem cell transplant. Source of these receptors: a girl aged 2 to 9 with aplastic anemia, due to receive a stem cell transplant.

J is TRBJ2-7 and V is TRBV20-1; no clear D gene. CDR3 length: 13 residues. Between the trimmed V and J ends, which lost 4 bases and 0 bases, there was a span of 10 bases. The germline V gene encodes CDR1 DFQATT and CDR2 SNEGSKA (reference sequence). Here the CDR3 reads CSANTPSSYEQYF. The CDR3 DNA follows: TGCAGTGCTAACACACCGAGCTCCTACGAGCAGTACTTC.

This clonotype was found many times. This chain uses TRBV27 with TRBJ2-3; D not resolved. The CDR3 sequence is 12 residues long. Trimming removed 3 bases from V and 4 bases from J, with 5 bases in between. The germline gives CDR1 MNHEY, CDR2 SMNVEV (reference sequence). The CDR3 is CASSFGPDTQYF. DNA for the CDR3: TGTGCCAGCAGTTTTGGGCCAGATACGCAGTATTTT.

This clonotype was picked up many times. This rearrangement joins TRBV5-1 to TRBJ2-3, with a weak D call TRBD2 (6 bases). Germline V gene sequence: CDR1 SGHRS, CDR2 YFSETQ. This CDR3 has 15 amino acids. V lost 1 base and J lost 2, with 11 bases in between. The CDR3 loop reads CASSLSQRVTDTQYF. CDR3 bases: TGCGCCAGCAGCTTGTCACAGCGGGTCACAGATACGCAGTATTTT.

This clonotype was seen more than once but under ten times. The chain employs TRBV3-1 and TRBJ2-2, with TRBD2 identical over 10 bases. Looked up from germline, CDR1 is LGHDT and CDR2 is YNNKEL (reference sequence). The CDR3 runs 16 residues. J gave up 7 bases and V 0 bases, and 5 bases lay outside the gene matches. The CDR3 DNA reads as TGTGCCAGCAGCCAAGAGCTAGCGGGAGCGGACGGGGAGCTGTTTTTT. Its protein product is CASSQELAGADGELFF.

The genes are TRBV7-9 and TRBJ1-2; D not resolved. Germline V lookup: CDR1 SEHNR, CDR2 FQNEAQ (reference sequence). This CDR3 comprises 14 residues. The V and J ends lost 5 bases and 4 bases respectively, with 14 bases between them. This chain's CDR3 is CASSPGGFGYGYTF. Here the CDR3 DNA reads TGTGCCAGCAGCCCAGGAGGGTTCGGCTATGGCTACACCTTC. The variable domain in full, completed from reference TRBV7-9 and TRBJ1-2, reads DTGVSQNPRHKITKRGQNVTFRCDPISEHNRLYWYRQTLGQGPEFLTYFQNEAQLEKSRLLSDRFSAERPKGSFSTLEIQRTEQGDSAMYLCASSPGGFGYGYTFGSGTRLTVV.

There are many counts of this clonotype. The chain has TRBV4-1 and TRBJ2-1; TRBD1 aligns across 7 bases. Germline loops: CDR1 MGHRA, CDR2 YSYEKL. The V gene end was trimmed by 3 bases and the J gene end by 8 bases; junction bases not matched to a gene: 7. This CDR3 is 14 amino acids long. CDR3: CASSQPNRGYEQFF. The DNA for the CDR3 is TGCGCCAGCAGCCAGCCCAACAGGGGCTATGAGCAGTTCTTC.

The chain recombines TRBV29-1 with TRBJ2-2, with TRBD2 as a possible D gene (6 bases). Trimming took 4 bases from V and 0 from J, leaving 9 bases between them. The CDR3 sequence is 14 residues long. CDR1 is SQVTM, CDR2 ANQGSEA, per germline. DNA for the CDR3: TGCAGCGTTGCCGGGGGAGCGAACACCGGGGAGCTGTTTTTT. Amino acids: CSVAGGANTGELFF.

J is TRBJ2-7 and V is TRBV9; 11 bases align to TRBD2. Per the germline V gene, CDR1 is SGDLS and CDR2 is YYNGEE. V lost 2 bases and J lost 8; bases outside the gene matches: 9. The CDR3 sequence is 15 residues long. Written as DNA, the CDR3 is TGTGCCAGCAGCGTTAGCGGGAGGGCCTTCTCCAAGCAGTACTTC. It yields the protein CASSVSGRAFSKQYF. Full variable domain (outside the CDR3, taken from reference TRBV9 and TRBJ2-7): DSGVTQTPKHLITATGQRVTLRCSPRSGDLSVYWYQQSLDQGLQFLIQYYNGEERAKGNILERFSAQQFPDLHSELNLSSLELGDSALYFCASSVSGRAFSKQYFGPGTRLTVT.

The chain links TRBV6-5 to TRBJ2-7, with D hard to call. CDR1 is MNHEY and CDR2 is SVGAGI in the germline V gene. The CDR3 consists of 14 residues. The germline V and J ends were trimmed by 0 bases and 2 bases, with 8 bases remaining between them. The CDR3 sequence: CASSYSPGTYEQYF. The CDR3 DNA reads as TGTGCCAGCAGTTACTCACCAGGAACCTACGAGCAGTACTTC.

The CDR3 nucleotides read TGTGCCAGCAGTTACGGCTTGACAGGGGACACTGAAGCTTTCTTT. This translates into CASSYGLTGDTEAFF. The gene calls are TRBV6-5 and TRBJ1-1; TRBD1 aligns across 8 bases. Germline loops: CDR1 MNHEY, CDR2 SVGAGI. V lost 2 bases, J lost 3 bases, and 5 bases stayed unmatched. The CDR3 is 15 residues long.

This clonotype was detected only a few times. The genes are TRBV5-1 and TRBJ1-1; TRBD1 aligns across 11 bases. Germline CDR1 SGHRS, CDR2 YFSETQ. J was trimmed by 6 bases and V by 0 bases; bases with no gene match: 7. This CDR3 contains 16 residues. The CDR3: CASSLEGQGVGAEAFF. In DNA, the CDR3 is TGCGCCAGCAGCTTGGAGGGACAGGGGGTGGGAGCTGAAGCTTTCTTT.

This clonotype appeared a few times. The chain employs TRBV20-1 and TRBJ2-1, with 9 bases aligning to TRBD2. CDR1 and CDR2 (germline): DFQATT, SNEGSKA (reference sequence). V was pared by 2 bases and J by 4 bases, with 15 bases of the junction left unmatched. The CDR3 runs to 18 residues. In DNA form, the CDR3 reads TGCAGTGCTAGACCTGCCCGACTAGCGGAAGGTCGGTACAATGAGCAGTTCTTC. Its translation is CSARPARLAEGRYNEQFF.

This clonotype occurred many times. The chain uses TRBV20-1 and TRBJ2-4; 7 bases map to TRBD1. Per the germline V gene, CDR1 is DFQATT and CDR2 is SNEGSKA (reference sequence). V trimming: 8 bases; J trimming: 4 bases; junction bases outside the gene matches: 8. CDR3 length equals 13 residues. CDR3 nucleotides: TGCAGTCCCTATGGGGGACAGAAAAACATTCAGTACTTC. This encodes CSPYGGQKNIQYF.

This clonotype has a count of ten or more. This rearrangement joins TRBV20-1 to TRBJ2-5, with 10 bases identical to TRBD2. This CDR3 is built from 15 residues. After removal of 5 bases from V and 6 bases from J, the junction contained 12 bases not matched to a gene. In germline, CDR1 is DFQATT, CDR2 SNEGSKA (reference sequence). Here the CDR3 DNA reads TGCAGTGCTGTGGGTCAAGCGGGAGGGAAAAAGACCCAGTACTTC. Encoded protein: CSAVGQAGGKKTQYF.